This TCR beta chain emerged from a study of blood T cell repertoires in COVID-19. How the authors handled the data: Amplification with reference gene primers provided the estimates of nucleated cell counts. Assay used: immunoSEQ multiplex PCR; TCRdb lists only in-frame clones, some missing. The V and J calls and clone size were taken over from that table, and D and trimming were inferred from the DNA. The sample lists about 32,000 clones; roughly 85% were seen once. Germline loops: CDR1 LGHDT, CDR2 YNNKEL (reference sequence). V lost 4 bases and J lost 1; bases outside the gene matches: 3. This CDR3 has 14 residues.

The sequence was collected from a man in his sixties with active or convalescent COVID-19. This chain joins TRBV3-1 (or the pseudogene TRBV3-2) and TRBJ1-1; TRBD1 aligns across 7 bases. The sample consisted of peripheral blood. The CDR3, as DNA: TGTGCCAGCAGCCCGACAGGGAAGAACACTGAAGCTTTCTTT. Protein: CASSPTGKNTEAFF.